This entry describes one T cell receptor beta chain. Which antigen it targets is not known. No base quality values were provided; no much bigger clone lies one nucleotide off. The library came from the immunoSEQ multiplex PCR assay. Roughly 10^5 TCR templates per sample were assayed on the deep sequencing platform. Genomic DNA extracted from sorted T cells was used for TCRbeta CDR3 sequencing. The original methods were these. The R programming language was used for clonal analysis of the TCRbeta CDR3 data. Alloreactive CD4+ and CD8+ clones were defined by comparing unstimulated samples with post-reaction CFSE-low samples. Regulatory or non-regulatory origin was assigned to alloreactive CD4+ clones by matching of sequences to sorted unstimulated Treg and non-Treg repertoires. The table comes from immuneACCESS by way of TCRdb, which keeps in-frame sequences with V and J called. Part of the clones is missing from these tables; in studies checked, under half for an unresolved V gene and the rest for unknown reasons. The V and J calls and clone size come from that table; D and trimming were worked out from the DNA. The sample profile shows tens of thousands of clones; roughly 90% of them were found once. The ten largest clones add up to roughly 0.23% of the sample.

The germline V gene provides CDR1 SQVTM and CDR2 ANQGSEA. V is cut by 6 bases and J by 1 base, and the space between the germline ends is 15 bases. The CDR3 covers 14 residues, taking in both the cysteine and the phenylalanine. Only the CDR3 portion is preserved as DNA: 42 bases, with reading frame beginning at the first base. These data belong to a study of siplizumab effects on memory and regulatory T cells (dated by TCRdb to between 2018 and 2020). Study-level background: The study looked at the effect of siplizumab, an anti-CD2 antibody, on alloreactive T-cell subsets in allogeneic mixed lymphocyte reactions made from human PBMCs.

Overall study outcomes, separate from this receptor: Siplizumab significantly lowered the cumulative frequency of alloreactive sequences that could be traced to unstimulated CD4+ memory T cells. Whether proliferating Tregs from siplizumab cultures actually had suppressive function was not functionally confirmed. About 80-96% of proliferating CD4+ or CD8+ clones could not be given a naive or memory phenotype. Unstimulated naive T cells appeared to be more diverse than memory T cells, and naive cells seemed to make a substantial contribution to the alloresponse. In reactions with siplizumab, an average of 68.8% of mappable alloreactive CD4+ clones were Treg-derived, compared with 26.9% in control reactions. Because sequences at frequencies below about 10^-5 were poorly captured, only a minor fraction of alloreactive clones could be mapped back to unstimulated subsets.

Additional sequencing covered unstimulated subsets from a few donor pairs, namely CD8+ effector memory, CD4+ naive, CD8+ TEMRA, CD4+ memory and CD8+ naive. TCRbeta CDR3 sequencing was performed on sorted unstimulated T cells and on proliferating T cells recovered from mixed lymphocyte reactions. Fresh whole blood from approximately ten HLA-typed healthy donors was used to isolate PBMCs. The receptor's source is a human donor in good health. The sequenced sample was naive CD4+ T cells sorted from blood. The cell subset or site label corresponds to: unstimulated naive T cells. The V and J segments used are TRBV29-1 and TRBJ1-2, with the D gene not confidently named. The CDR3 in this case is CSVSNRLINYGYTF. The DNA reads TGCAGCGTATCTAACAGATTGATTAACTATGGCTACACCTTC.